The following is a T cell receptor beta chain sequence with its context. The sample belongs to a study of cytomegalovirus exposure and HLA in healthy donors. Primers for the PCR totalled 60 Vbeta and 13 Jbeta. Clones were sequenced by immunoSEQ multiplex PCR, and TCRdb holds only the in-frame ones, with some missing. Of some 150,000 clones listed, approximately 82% were seen once; the top ten hold about 3.4%. V dropped 6 bases and J dropped 2 bases, with 10 bases sitting between them. CDR1 and CDR2 (germline): MDHEN, SYDVKM. The CDR3 sequence is 13 residues long. V and J are TRBV28 and TRBJ1-2; D may be TRBD1 (6 bases). Specimen: PBMCs. The TCR originated in a young man in good health and CMV-seropositive. The chain's CDR3 is CASSPGQNYGYTF. The CDR3 DNA follows: TGTGCCAGCAGCCCCGGACAGAACTATGGCTACACCTTC.